This TCR beta chain originates from a study of Tregs in tolerant kidney transplant recipients (dated by TCRdb to about 2019). Background for the entire study: Related donors were used in the transplants with nonmyeloablative bone marrow transplantation, and mixed chimerism was transient in the human trials. Before combined kidney and bone marrow transplantation, this study identified donor-specific regulatory T cells using TCRbeta sequencing and then followed those same cells after transplant. General study outcomes and caveats: Expanding Tregs with activated donor B cells appeared to identify the most biologically relevant and donor-specific TCRbeta repertoire. Biological reproducibility was not directly assessed, although technical replication error appeared to be minimal. Because the PCR primers were changed over time for some patients, nucleotide-level comparison could not be performed across the samples from those patients. The study was limited by small patient numbers, and the findings need validation in larger populations and under other immunosuppression protocols. In tolerant patients, the expansion of donor-specific Tregs was greater than global Treg expansion, suggesting that the expansion was antigen-driven rather than nonspecific.

The CDR3 holds 14 amino acids from the cysteine to the phenylalanine. CDR3 DNA only is kept here, 42 bases in frame from base 1. Relative to germline, V is missing 6 bases and J is missing 6 bases, with 7 bases of the junction outside any gene match. According to the germline V gene, CDR1 reads KGHSH and CDR2 reads LQKENI. The sample's time point, from its label and the paper: blood sample drawn before combined kidney and bone marrow transplant. Unstimulated Tregs (CD4+CD25+CD127-), CD4+ non-Tregs (CD4+CD25-), CD4 and CD8 cells were FACS-sorted from thawed PBMCs. Prior to Treg sorting, thawed PBMCs were rested overnight at 37 degrees C with around 200 IU/ml IL-2. Patients were 4 combined kidney and bone marrow transplant recipients from the ITN036ST trial, and only these trial subjects had samples available. Healthy control blood was processed to PBMCs by Ficoll density gradient and cryopreserved, and patient PBMCs were collected before and after transplant.

Genomic DNA was extracted from sorted cells with the QIAGEN DNeasy Blood and Tissue Kit for TCRbeta CDR3 sequencing. High-throughput TCRbeta CDR3 sequencing, which included PCR amplification with bias correction and internal controls, was done commercially through immunoSEQ. Processing in the source paper ran as follows. Unique productive TCRbeta sequences were defined by CDR3 nucleotide sequence where primers matched, and otherwise by CDR3 amino acid sequence together with Vbeta and Jbeta genes. To correct sorting error, sequences shared between sorted populations at a frequency ratio of 2:1 or less were removed; the rest were assigned to the higher population. Sequences were defined as donor-reactive when expanded at least 5-fold in CFSE-low cells versus unstimulated cells and present at a frequency of at least 0.01% in CFSE-low cells. Jensen-Shannon divergence calculated on the top 100 TCRbeta sequences ranked by frequency was used to measure repertoire divergence. For any sample with multiple sequencing runs, sorting error was corrected in each run separately before the runs were pooled. TCRdb took this table from immuneACCESS and kept in-frame rearrangements with V and J called. Such tables lack part of the clones; where checked against another copy, unresolved V genes explain under half of the gap, and the rest is unexplained. The DNA gave D and trimming, while V, J and clone size come from that table. The sample table lists 75,000 to 80,000 clones, approximately 90% of them with a count of one. The ten largest make up roughly 0.35% of the sample.

Comment on this clone: Its antigen remains unidentified. Base qualities are not recorded, but no much larger clone differs from it by a single base.

Sequencing used Tregs from blood, obtained before the transplant. The chain links TRBV18 with TRBJ1-2; 10 central bases correspond to TRBD1. This TCR came from a human donor who received a combined kidney and bone marrow transplant. The DNA is TGTGCCAGCTCGGTTGGGACAGGGGAGGATGGCTACACCTTC. Its amino acids are CASSVGTGEDGYTF. Here the CDR3 is joined to the reference TRBV18 and TRBJ1-2 genes, and the full variable domain is: NAGVMQNPRHLVRRRGQEARLRCSPMKGHSHVYWYRQLPEEGLKFMVYLQKENIIDESGMPKERFSAEFPKEGPSILRIQQVVRGDSAAYFCASSVGTGEDGYTFGSGTRLTVV.